This T cell receptor beta chain was found in a study of T cell responses to AZD1222 COVID-19 vaccine. Study-level results: Clonal diversity may have been underestimated in mostly white British donors. A reported finding is that nearly half of spike-specific TCRs target unmutated variant regions.

The protocol was immunoSEQ multiplex PCR, while the TCRdb copy is restricted to in-frame clones and leaves out a portion. The repertoire holds around 140,000 clones, with 85% to 90% as singletons. Comment on this clone: Its antigen remains unknown.

Specimen: peripheral blood, collected 28 days after the second AZD1222 dose. The TCR originated in an adult who received the AZD1222 COVID-19 vaccine.

CDR3 residues: CASSSLTAFYGYTF. For the CDR3, the DNA is TGTGCCAGCAGTTCCCTGACAGCTTTCTATGGCTACACCTTC. The chain employs TRBV28 and TRBJ1-2, with D perhaps matching TRBD1 (5 bases). Looked up from germline, CDR1 is MDHEN and CDR2 is SYDVKM. CDR3 length equals 14 residues. Trimming stripped 4 bases from V and 4 bases from J, with 13 bases between.